This is a list of T cell receptor beta chains from one sample in a study of radiotherapy plus CTLA-4 blockade in lung cancer. The repertoire was sequenced with immunoSEQ multiplex PCR; TCRdb's copy has only in-frame clones and lacks some. The table records around 110,000 clones, under 90% of them present only once. The source material was peripheral blood, sampled from a patient treated with radiotherapy plus ipilimumab. These receptors all come from a human donor with non-small cell lung cancer that progressed on radiotherapy plus ipilimumab. Some clones in this sample may be carry-over from other donors' samples. CDR3s include the opening cysteine and the closing phenylalanine or tryptophan. Each record gives: V gene, CDR3 length, D gene, clone size, J gene, CDR3 DNA, CDR3 protein. D genes are given only for firm matches. Part of the rows lack a size; the others show once, few, many or a class for expanded clones.

v_call: TRBV7-9
cdr3_length: 12
d_call: -
clone_size: -
j_call: TRBJ1-1
cdr3_nt: TGTGCCAGCAGCTTAGGGACCTTGGGAGCTTTCTTT
cdr3_aa: CASSLGTLGAFF

v_call: TRBV5-1
cdr3_length: 16
d_call: -
clone_size: -
j_call: TRBJ2-7
cdr3_nt: TGCGCCAGCAGCTTGGCCCGTACTAGAATATCCTACGAGCAGTACTTC
cdr3_aa: CASSLARTRISYEQYF

v_call: TRBV28
cdr3_length: 13
d_call: -
clone_size: -
j_call: TRBJ2-3
cdr3_nt: TGTGCCAGCAGTTTACCAGGCACAGATACGCAGTATTTT
cdr3_aa: CASSLPGTDTQYF

v_call: TRBV5-1
cdr3_length: 16
d_call: TRBD2
clone_size: once
j_call: TRBJ2-1
cdr3_nt: TGCGCCAGCAGCGCCACGGGACTAGCGGGGGACAATGAGCAGTTCTTC
cdr3_aa: CASSATGLAGDNEQFF

v_call: TRBV5-4
cdr3_length: 16
d_call: TRBD1
clone_size: once
j_call: TRBJ1-1
cdr3_nt: TGTGCCAGCAGCTTTGACGGGACAGGAATGAACACTGAAGCTTTCTTT
cdr3_aa: CASSFDGTGMNTEAFF

v_call: TRBV2
cdr3_length: 14
d_call: -
clone_size: -
j_call: TRBJ1-4
cdr3_nt: TGTGCCAGCAGGGCACAGGGAATAGGTGAAAAACTGTTTTTT
cdr3_aa: CASRAQGIGEKLFF

v_call: TRBV2
cdr3_length: 14
d_call: -
clone_size: -
j_call: TRBJ1-4
cdr3_nt: TGTGCCAGCATGGGCCGGGTCCATAATGAAAAACTGTTTTTT
cdr3_aa: CASMGRVHNEKLFF

v_call: TRBV7-3
cdr3_length: 14
d_call: -
clone_size: -
j_call: TRBJ2-7
cdr3_nt: TGTGCCAGCAGCTTAATTCCAGGGGCCGGCGAGCAGTACTTC
cdr3_aa: CASSLIPGAGEQYF

v_call: TRBV7-2
cdr3_length: 15
d_call: -
clone_size: -
j_call: TRBJ2-2
cdr3_nt: TGTGCCAGCAGCTTAGCGGCCCAGTTAACCGGGGAGCTGTTTTTT
cdr3_aa: CASSLAAQLTGELFF

v_call: TRBV5-1
cdr3_length: 13
d_call: -
clone_size: -
j_call: TRBJ1-2
cdr3_nt: TGCGCCAGCAGCTTCACGGGGGGCGATGGCTACACCTTC
cdr3_aa: CASSFTGGDGYTF

v_call: TRBV27
cdr3_length: 14
d_call: -
clone_size: -
j_call: TRBJ1-6
cdr3_nt: TGTGCCAGCAGTTTGATAGGGCGAGAGTCACCCCTCCACTTT
cdr3_aa: CASSLIGRESPLHF

v_call: TRBV7-2
cdr3_length: 17
d_call: TRBD1
clone_size: few
j_call: TRBJ2-1
cdr3_nt: TGTGCCAGCAGCTTAGTTTCAGGGGGCAATTCCCACAATGAGCAGTTCTTC
cdr3_aa: CASSLVSGGNSHNEQFF

v_call: TRBV7-6
cdr3_length: 16
d_call: -
clone_size: -
j_call: TRBJ2-2
cdr3_nt: TGTGCCAGCAGCCCTCAGCTGGGCTCGAACACCGGGGAGCTGTTTTTT
cdr3_aa: CASSPQLGSNTGELFF

v_call: TRBV5-4
cdr3_length: 15
d_call: TRBD2
clone_size: -
j_call: TRBJ2-3
cdr3_nt: TGTGCCAGCAGCAATAGCGGGGGGATCACAGATACGCAGTATTTT
cdr3_aa: CASSNSGGITDTQYF

v_call: TRBV9
cdr3_length: 14
d_call: -
clone_size: -
j_call: TRBJ2-3
cdr3_nt: TGTGCCAGCAGCGTAGGCGGGACTACAGATACGCAGTATTTT
cdr3_aa: CASSVGGTTDTQYF

v_call: TRBV25-1
cdr3_length: 14
d_call: TRBD1
clone_size: -
j_call: TRBJ1-1
cdr3_nt: TGTGCCAGCAGTGAACAGGGGGCCCACACTGAAGCTTTCTTT
cdr3_aa: CASSEQGAHTEAFF

v_call: TRBV4-2
cdr3_length: 16
d_call: TRBD1
clone_size: few
j_call: TRBJ2-1
cdr3_nt: TGTGCCAGCAGCCAAGAGGACAGGGCTTTTTACGGTGAGCAGTTCTTC
cdr3_aa: CASSQEDRAFYGEQFF

v_call: TRBV5-1
cdr3_length: 15
d_call: -
clone_size: -
j_call: TRBJ2-5
cdr3_nt: TGCGCCAGCAGCTTGGGTGCAGACCCCCAAGAGACCCAGTACTTC
cdr3_aa: CASSLGADPQETQYF

v_call: TRBV7-2
cdr3_length: 15
d_call: TRBD2
clone_size: -
j_call: TRBJ2-1
cdr3_nt: TGTGCCAGCACCGAAGCGGGGGGGGCCTACAATGAGCAGTTCTTC
cdr3_aa: CASTEAGGAYNEQFF

v_call: TRBV5-1
cdr3_length: 14
d_call: TRBD1
clone_size: -
j_call: TRBJ2-1
cdr3_nt: TGCGCCAGCACCCCAGGGGGCGCCTACAATGAGCAGTTCTTC
cdr3_aa: CASTPGGAYNEQFF

v_call: TRBV4-1
cdr3_length: 16
d_call: -
clone_size: once
j_call: TRBJ2-1
cdr3_nt: TGCGCCAGCAGCCAAGATTGGGGGGTAACCTACAATGAGCAGTTCTTC
cdr3_aa: CASSQDWGVTYNEQFF

v_call: TRBV4-3
cdr3_length: 12
d_call: -
clone_size: few
j_call: TRBJ1-1
cdr3_nt: TGCGCCAGCAGCCAAGGTGTGTCCGAAGCTTTCTTT
cdr3_aa: CASSQGVSEAFF

v_call: TRBV4-2
cdr3_length: 14
d_call: -
clone_size: -
j_call: TRBJ2-7
cdr3_nt: TGTGCCAGCAGCCACGACAGGCTCTCCTACGAGCAGTACTTC
cdr3_aa: CASSHDRLSYEQYF

v_call: TRBV28
cdr3_length: 14
d_call: TRBD2
clone_size: -
j_call: TRBJ2-5
cdr3_nt: TGTGCCAGCCGAAGACTAGCGGGGTCTGAGACCCAGTACTTC
cdr3_aa: CASRRLAGSETQYF

v_call: TRBV7-9
cdr3_length: 11
d_call: -
clone_size: -
j_call: TRBJ1-2
cdr3_nt: TGTGCCAGCAGCCCCGCATATGGCTACACCTTC
cdr3_aa: CASSPAYGYTF

v_call: TRBV19
cdr3_length: 17
d_call: -
clone_size: -
j_call: TRBJ1-3
cdr3_nt: TGTGCCAGTAGTATCGCTCAGGGACCAACCTCTGGAAACACCATATATTTT
cdr3_aa: CASSIAQGPTSGNTIYF

v_call: TRBV5-1
cdr3_length: 16
d_call: TRBD2
clone_size: -
j_call: TRBJ2-1
cdr3_nt: TGCGCCAGCAGCCCCGGCCCCGGGGGGGTGAACAATGAGCAGTTCTTC
cdr3_aa: CASSPGPGGVNNEQFF

v_call: TRBV18
cdr3_length: 16
d_call: TRBD2
clone_size: -
j_call: TRBJ2-7
cdr3_nt: TGTGCCAGCTCAGCTAGCGGGGGGGCCACAACGGGTGAGCAGTACTTC
cdr3_aa: CASSASGGATTGEQYF

v_call: TRBV5-1
cdr3_length: 16
d_call: TRBD1
clone_size: -
j_call: TRBJ1-6
cdr3_nt: TGCGCCAGCAGCTTGGACGGACAGGGCAGGAATTCACCCCTCCACTTT
cdr3_aa: CASSLDGQGRNSPLHF